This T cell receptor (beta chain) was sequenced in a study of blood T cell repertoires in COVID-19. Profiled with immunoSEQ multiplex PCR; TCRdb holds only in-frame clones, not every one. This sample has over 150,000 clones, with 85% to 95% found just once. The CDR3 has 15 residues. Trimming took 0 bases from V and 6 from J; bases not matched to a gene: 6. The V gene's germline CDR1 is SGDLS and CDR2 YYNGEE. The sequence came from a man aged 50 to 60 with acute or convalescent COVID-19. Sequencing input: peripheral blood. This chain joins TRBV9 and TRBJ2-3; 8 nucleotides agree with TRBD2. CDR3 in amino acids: CASSVVGGAVDTQYF. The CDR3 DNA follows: TGTGCCAGCAGCGTAGTCGGGGGGGCTGTGGATACGCAGTATTTT. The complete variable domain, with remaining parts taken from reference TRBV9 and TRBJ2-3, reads DSGVTQTPKHLITATGQRVTLRCSPRSGDLSVYWYQQSLDQGLQFLIQYYNGEERAKGNILERFSAQQFPDLHSELNLSSLELGDSALYFCASSVVGGAVDTQYFGPGTRLTVL.